This T cell receptor beta chain was captured by sequencing in a study of cytomegalovirus exposure and HLA in healthy donors. The method was immunoSEQ multiplex PCR; TCRdb's version includes in-frame clones alone and lacks a portion of them. The data show some 63,000 clones, roughly 90% seen once. The CDR3 is made up of 15 amino acids. CDR1 is MDHEN and CDR2 is SYDVKM in the germline V gene. V shed 4 bases and J 12 bases; nucleotides not matched to a gene: 12. Details on this clone: Its antigen is unidentified.

General study points: Most TCR sequences were seen very rarely across donors, but some public TCRs occurred in many. It was about 180 TCR beta chains that were listed as cytomegalovirus-associated. It was reported that the classifier diagnosed cytomegalovirus status with high specificity and sensitivity in both the original and validation cohorts.

These donors were members of the roughly 120-subject validation cohort, a group separate from the roughly 670-subject first cohort. V usage is TRBV28 and J usage is TRBJ1-4; 9 nucleotides align to TRBD1. The receptor's source is a woman younger than 35 in good health and CMV-seronegative. Source material: PBMCs. The CDR3 loop reads CASSYLTGGVSELFF. CDR3 coding DNA: TGTGCCAGCAGTTACCTGACAGGGGGAGTTTCGGAACTGTTTTTT.